This TCR beta chain was sequenced for a study of blood T cell repertoires in COVID-19. CDR3 length: 12 residues. CDR1 is SEHNR and CDR2 is FQNEAQ in the germline V gene (reference sequence). Trimming took off 8 bases at V and 2 bases at J, with 10 bases between the two ends. TCRdb's table, derived via immunoSEQ multiplex PCR, lists solely in-frame clones and lacks some. The profile shows about 55,000 clones, approximately 91% of them singletons. This receptor was taken from a man between 60 and 75 years old with active COVID-19. The rearrangement uses TRBV7-9 and TRBJ2-7, with D possibly matching TRBD2 (6 bases). Sequenced sample: peripheral blood. The CDR3 is CASRDCPYEQYF. CDR3 DNA: TGTGCCAGCCGGGACTGCCCCTACGAGCAGTACTTC.